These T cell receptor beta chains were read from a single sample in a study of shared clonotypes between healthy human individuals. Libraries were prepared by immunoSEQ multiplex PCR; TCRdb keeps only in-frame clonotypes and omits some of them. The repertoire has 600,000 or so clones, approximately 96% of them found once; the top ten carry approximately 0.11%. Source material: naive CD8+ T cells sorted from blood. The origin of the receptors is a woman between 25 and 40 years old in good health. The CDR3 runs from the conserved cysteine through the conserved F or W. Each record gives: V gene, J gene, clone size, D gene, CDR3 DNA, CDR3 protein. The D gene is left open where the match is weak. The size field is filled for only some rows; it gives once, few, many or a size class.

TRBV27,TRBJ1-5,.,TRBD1,TGTGCCAGCGGATCCGGGACAGCCCTTTCGCCCCAGCATTTT,CASGSGTALSPQHF
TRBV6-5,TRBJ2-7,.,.,TGTGCCAGCAGTTACGGACGCCTCGACGAGCAGTACTTC,CASSYGRLDEQYF
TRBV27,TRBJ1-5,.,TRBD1,TGTGCCAGCAGTTCCTCGGACAGGTATCAGCCCCAGCATTTT,CASSSSDRYQPQHF
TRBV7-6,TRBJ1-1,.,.,TGTGCCAGCAGCTTCGGACAGATGAACACTGAAGCTTTCTTT,CASSFGQMNTEAFF
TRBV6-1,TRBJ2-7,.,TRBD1,TGTGCCAGCAGGGCCAGGGGGCACGAGCAGTACTTC,CASRARGHEQYF
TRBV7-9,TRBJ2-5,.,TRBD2,TGTGCCAGCAGCTCGGAGCGGGAGGCCCAAGAGACCCAGTACTTC,CASSSEREAQETQYF
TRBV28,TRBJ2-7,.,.,TGTGCCAGCAGACCAGACGGGTGGTCCTACGAGCAGTACTTC,CASRPDGWSYEQYF
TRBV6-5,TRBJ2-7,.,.,TGTGCCAGCAGACCAGGGGGGTACTCTCCCTACGAGCAGTACTTC,CASRPGGYSPYEQYF
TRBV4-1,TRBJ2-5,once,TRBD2,TGCGCCAGCAGCCAAGAATCTAGCGGGAGGGCCGGTGAGACCCAGTACTTC,CASSQESSGRAGETQYF
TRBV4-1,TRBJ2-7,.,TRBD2,TGCGCCAGCAGCCATGAACGGGAGGGCTTCTACGAGCAGTACTTC,CASSHEREGFYEQYF
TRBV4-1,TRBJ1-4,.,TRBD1,TGCGCCAGCAGCCAAGTTAGCAGGGGGGAAAAACTGTTTTTT,CASSQVSRGEKLFF
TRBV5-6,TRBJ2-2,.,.,TGTGCCAGCAGCTTGAACTTATACACCGGGGAGCTGTTTTTT,CASSLNLYTGELFF
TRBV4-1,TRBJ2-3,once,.,TGCGCCAGCAGACAAAGGGGGGCTGGCACAGATACGCAGTATTTT,CASRQRGAGTDTQYF
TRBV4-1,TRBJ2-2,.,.,TGCGCCAGCAGCCAGAACCAGGGGGGTAGCACCGGGGAGCTGTTTTTT,CASSQNQGGSTGELFF
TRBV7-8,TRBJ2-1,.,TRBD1,TGTGCCAGCAGCGAACGACCGGGACAGGGTTACAATGAGCAGTTCTTC,CASSERPGQGYNEQFF
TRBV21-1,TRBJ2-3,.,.,TGTGCCAGCGGCCGGAAGGGGGGCACAGATACGCAGTATTTT,CASGRKGGTDTQYF
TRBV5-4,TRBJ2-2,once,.,TGTGCCAGCAGCCACGAGACTGGGGTGAACGGGGAGCTGTTTTTT,CASSHETGVNGELFF
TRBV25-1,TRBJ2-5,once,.,TGTGCCAGCAGTGAATTCAGCAGGGGGGCTGAGACCCAGTACTTC,CASSEFSRGAETQYF
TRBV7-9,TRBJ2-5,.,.,TGTGCCAGCAGCTTACTAGAGGAGCAGTACTTC,CASSLLEEQYF
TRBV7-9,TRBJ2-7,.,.,TGTGCCAGCAGCTCATCCTTAAAAACTCCGACGGGGGAGCAGTACTTC,CASSSSLKTPTGEQYF
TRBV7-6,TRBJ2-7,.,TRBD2,TGTGCCAGCAGCCCCTGGGGGACTAGCGGGAGGTACGAGCAGTACTTC,CASSPWGTSGRYEQYF
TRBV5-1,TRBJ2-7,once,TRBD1,TGCGCCAGCAGCTCGGGACAGGGGGCTTACGAGCAGTACTTC,CASSSGQGAYEQYF
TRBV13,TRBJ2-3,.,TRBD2,TGTGCCAGCAGCCCATCGGCTAGCGGGTCCTCAGATACGCAGTATTTT,CASSPSASGSSDTQYF
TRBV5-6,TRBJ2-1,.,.,TGTGCCAGCAGCTTGGGTCACCGTACCTACAATGAGCAGTTCTTC,CASSLGHRTYNEQFF
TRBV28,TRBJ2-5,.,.,TGTGCCAGCAGTTTATGGGCCGAACAAGAGACCCAGTACTTC,CASSLWAEQETQYF
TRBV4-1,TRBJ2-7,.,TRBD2,TGCGCCAGCAGCCTCACGGGGGGCTCCTACGAGCAGTACTTC,CASSLTGGSYEQYF
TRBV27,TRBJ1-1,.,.,TGTGCCACGCGCACAGGAAACACTGAAGCTTTCTTT,CATRTGNTEAFF
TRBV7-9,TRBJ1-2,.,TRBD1,TGTGCCAGCAGCTCCTGGACAGGGGACGATCATGGCTACACCTTC,CASSSWTGDDHGYTF
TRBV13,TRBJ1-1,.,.,TGTGCCAGCTCAATTGGGACTGAAGCTTTCTTT,CASSIGTEAFF